The next 5 T cell receptor beta chains were all read from a single sample in a study of T cells in Graves' hyperthyroidism and ophthalmopathy. The TCR beta CDR3 regions underwent amplification using RNA transcripts as the source. First-round RT-PCR with HTBI primers amplified the TCR CDR3 region. One entry per CDR3 protein results from TCRdb running MiXCR on the multiplex PCR reads. The sample yields hundreds of thousands of distinct CDR3 sequences, about 18% seen once. The sample comprised blood. Receptor source: a woman younger than 35 with Graves' hyperthyroidism.

This clonotype was counted many times. This chain connects TRBV20-1 to TRBJ2-5; TRBD2 matches 9 bases. The germline CDR1 and CDR2 sequences are DFQATT and SNEGSKA (reference sequence). V shed 2 bases and J 2 bases; nucleotides not matched to a gene: 6. The CDR3 has 15 amino acids. The CDR3 region has the DNA TGCAGTGCTAGATCGGGCGGGAGGGTACAAGAGACCCAGTACTTC. This codes for CSARSGGRVQETQYF.

As concerns this clonotype: Just one base apart from a much larger clone, this may be a read error. V gene TRBV9 combines with J gene TRBJ2-7; D gene ambiguous. Germline CDR1 and CDR2: SGDLS and YYNGEE. This CDR3 spans 14 amino acids. The CDR3 loop is CASSVTLSSYDQYF. The CDR3 region has the DNA TGTGCCAGCAGCGTAACCCTAAGCTCCTACGATCAGTACTTC.

This clonotype was detected many times. A much larger clone differs from this one at a single base, so this may be a read error. This rearrangement joins TRBV6-1 to TRBJ2-7; perhaps TRBD1 as D (5 bases). The CDR3 covers 16 residues. The germline gives CDR1 MNHNS, CDR2 SASEGT. The CDR3 coding sequence is TGTGCCAGCAGACTCAAACCCGACAGCTACTCCCACGAGCAGTACTTC. Amino acid sequence: CASRLKPDSYSHEQYF.

This sequence joins TRBV24-1 and TRBJ2-2; D may correspond to TRBD1 or TRBD2 (5 bases each). The CDR3 has 17 residues. V shed 0 bases and J shed 2 bases, with 12 bases lying between them. Germline V gene data show CDR1 as KGHDR and CDR2 as SFDVKD. CDR3: CATSDLGRGVNTGELFF. The CDR3 region has the DNA TGTGCCACCAGTGATTTGGGCCGAGGGGTTAACACCGGGGAGCTGTTTTTT.

In this sample, this clonotype turned up many times. V and J are TRBV11-1 and TRBJ2-7; no firm D call. The CDR3 is made up of 16 amino acids. Trimming shortened V by 2 bases and J by 2 bases, and 16 bases separated the two germline ends. The V gene's germline CDR1 is SGHAT and CDR2 FQDESV (reference sequence). CDR3 sequence reads: CASSLRSSGRAYEQYF. For the CDR3, the DNA is TGTGCCAGCAGCTTACGGTCGTCAGGCAGAGCCTACGAGCAGTACTTC.